This passage covers 22 T cell receptor beta chains from one sample sequenced in a study of OX40 agonist ivuxolimab in advanced cancers. Repertoires were generated with immunoSEQ multiplex PCR, while TCRdb's copy carries only in-frame clones and drops some. Of some 39,000 clones listed, around 80% are singletons. The material sequenced was CD4+ or CD8+ T cells sorted from blood, taken in a trial of the OX40 agonist ivuxolimab. The source is an adult with an advanced solid tumor such as melanoma, head and neck, liver or kidney cancer.

The rearrangement links TRBV28 to TRBJ1-1, with 8 bases identical to TRBD1. V was clipped by 5 bases and J by 1 base; unmatched bases: 9. Germline CDR1 MDHEN, CDR2 SYDVKM. The CDR3 has 16 residues. The CDR3 nucleotides are TGTGCCAGCAGTCGACCCGGGACAGGCAAGAACACTGAAGCTTTCTTT. Translated: CASSRPGTGKNTEAFF.

This rearrangement joins TRBV18 to TRBJ1-5, with no clear D. This CDR3 spans 15 amino acids. Germline assignment: CDR1 KGHSH and CDR2 LQKENI. V gave up 2 bases and J gave up 3 bases, with 11 bases separating them. CDR3: CASSPSGRANQPQHF. The CDR3 DNA follows: TGTGCCAGCTCACCATCGGGTAGGGCCAATCAGCCCCAGCATTTT. Full variable domain (remainder filled in from reference TRBV18 and TRBJ1-5): NAGVMQNPRHLVRRRGQEARLRCSPMKGHSHVYWYRQLPEEGLKFMVYLQKENIIDESGMPKERFSAEFPKEGPSILRIQQVVRGDSAAYFCASSPSGRANQPQHFGDGTRLSIL.

The chain links TRBV4-1 to TRBJ1-4; tentatively, D is TRBD1 (5 bases). The length of the CDR3 is 15 residues. Germline loops: CDR1 MGHRA, CDR2 YSYEKL. V lost 4 bases and J lost 0, with 9 bases in between. The CDR3 DNA sequence: TGCGCCAGCAGCCTAACAGGTGCAACTAATGAAAAACTGTTTTTT. This sequence encodes CASSLTGATNEKLFF.

The CDR3 bases are TGTGCCACAACAGGGGAAGTCAAAGAGACCCAGTACTTC. Translated, it gives CATTGEVKETQYF. This chain uses TRBV6-5 with TRBJ2-5, with 7 nucleotides matching TRBD1. After removal of 10 bases from V and 3 bases from J, the junction contained 8 bases not matched to a gene. The CDR3 is 13 residues long. Germline loops: CDR1 MNHEY, CDR2 SVGAGI.

The rearrangement uses TRBV5-4 and TRBJ2-2; 11 nucleotides agree with TRBD2. Germline V gene sequence: CDR1 SGHNT, CDR2 YYREEE (reference sequence). The CDR3 is made up of 16 amino acids. Trimming cost V 4 bases and J 7 bases; bases outside gene matches: 9. CDR3 loop: CASSPPSGGRVGELFF. CDR3 DNA: TGTGCCAGCAGCCCCCCTAGCGGGGGGCGGGTCGGGGAGCTGTTTTTT.

This chain connects TRBV6-5 to TRBJ1-2; unclear D gene. V was shortened by 5 bases and J by 4 bases, with 8 bases between the two germline ends. This CDR3 spans 12 amino acids. Germline CDR1 MNHEY, CDR2 SVGAGI. The CDR3 here is CASSVEIYGYTF. The CDR3 region has the DNA TGTGCCAGCAGTGTCGAAATCTATGGCTACACCTTC.

The V and J genes are TRBV18 and TRBJ2-1; D unclear. Germline assignment: CDR1 KGHSH and CDR2 LQKENI. This CDR3 is built from 12 residues. Trimming took off 5 bases at V and 7 bases at J, with 9 bases between the two ends. CDR3: CASSADQNEQFF. Written as DNA, the CDR3 is TGTGCCAGCTCAGCGGACCAGAATGAGCAGTTCTTC.

The V and J genes are TRBV7-3 and TRBJ1-6; D is uncertain. CDR1 is SGHTA, CDR2 FQGTGA, per germline. The V gene lost 4 bases and the J gene lost 7 bases, with 8 bases spanning the gap. This CDR3 comprises 13 residues. The CDR3: CASSSDWNSPLHF. The DNA for the CDR3 is TGTGCCAGCAGCTCGGACTGGAATTCACCCCTCCACTTT.

In this sample, this clone turned up once. The chain has TRBV18 and TRBJ2-7, with D perhaps TRBD2 (7 bases). Between the trimmed V and J ends, which lost 6 bases and 6 bases, there was a span of 24 bases. This CDR3 contains 16 residues. The V gene's germline CDR1 is KGHSH and CDR2 LQKENI. The CDR3 coding sequence is TGTGCCAGCTCCCCCGGAGGGGGGGGGCATTCTGCCGAGCAGTACTTC. Translating gives CASSPGGGGHSAEQYF.

The V gene is TRBV19, the J gene TRBJ2-5; D is uncertain. The J call may be incorrect, as the DNA end agrees better with TRBJ2-7. The CDR3 runs to 14 residues. Per germline, CDR1 LNHDA and CDR2 SQIVND (reference sequence). The CDR3 DNA reads as TGTGCCAGTAGTATTGACTGGACCTCCTACGAGCAGTACTTC. Translation: CASSIDWTSYEQYF.

This chain joins TRBV6-5 and TRBJ1-2, with D hard to call. V was cut by 2 bases and J by 6 bases, with 13 bases left in between. The CDR3 extends over 14 amino acids. Germline-derived CDR1 and CDR2 are MNHEY and SVGAGI. The CDR3 nucleotides are TGTGCCAGCAGTTACAACCCCCTTGGTGATGGCTACACCTTC. This encodes CASSYNPLGDGYTF.

This clone was seen a few times. In DNA form, the CDR3 reads TGTGCCACCAAGCAAGGGCAGGGGGCGAGTAACTATGGCTACACCTTC. Its translation: CATKQGQGASNYGYTF. The V gene is TRBV15, the J gene TRBJ1-2; 8 nucleotides line up with TRBD1. The CDR3 extends over 16 amino acids. The V gene end was trimmed by 7 bases and the J gene end by 1 base; junction bases not matched to a gene: 11. Germline lookup yields CDR1 LNHNV and CDR2 YYDKDF (reference sequence).

This chain uses TRBV9 with TRBJ1-2; tentatively, D is TRBD1 (5 bases). The CDR3 has 15 amino acids. Trimming shortened V by 3 bases and J by 1 base, and 13 bases separated the two germline ends. Germline V gives CDR1 SGDLS, CDR2 YYNGEE. The DNA of the CDR3 is TGTGCCAGCAGCGCGGAGGGGCAGAATAACTATGGCTACACCTTC. Translated, it gives CASSAEGQNNYGYTF.

As DNA, the CDR3 is TGTGCCAGCTCAACCGGACAGGGCCCCCTTAATTCACCCCTCCACTTT. It codes for CASSTGQGPLNSPLHF. The rearrangement uses TRBV18 and TRBJ1-6, with 8 bases lining up with TRBD1. CDR1 KGHSH and CDR2 LQKENI come from the germline V gene. The CDR3 runs 16 residues. V shed 5 bases and J 6 bases; nucleotides not matched to a gene: 9. Combining the CDR3 with reference TRBV18 and TRBJ1-6 gives the whole variable domain NAGVMQNPRHLVRRRGQEARLRCSPMKGHSHVYWYRQLPEEGLKFMVYLQKENIIDESGMPKERFSAEFPKEGPSILRIQQVVRGDSAAYFCASSTGQGPLNSPLHFGNGTRLTVT.

The CDR3 DNA reads as TGTGCCAGCAGCTTGGGGGCGGCTAACTATGGCTACACCTTC. It specifies CASSLGAANYGYTF. This chain uses TRBV5-8 with TRBJ1-2; no clear D. CDR3 length: 14 residues. CDR1 SGHTS and CDR2 YDEGEE come from the germline V gene. The ends were cut back, 0 bases at V and 0 bases at J, with 6 bases in the middle.

J is TRBJ2-7 and V is TRBV7-2; 13 bases fit TRBD2. CDR1 and CDR2 (germline): SGHTA, FQGNSA. The CDR3 extends over 17 amino acids. The J segment lost 2 bases and the V segment lost 5 bases, leaving 9 bases of the junction unmatched. The CDR3 DNA reads TGTGCCAGCAGCAGTACCGGGACTAGCGGGACCCCCTACGAGCAGTACTTC. Amino acids: CASSSTGTSGTPYEQYF.

The V and J genes are TRBV4-2 and TRBJ2-7, with D hard to call. V dropped 5 bases and J dropped 2 bases, with 10 bases sitting between them. Germline V CDR1 and CDR2: LGHNA, YNFKEQ. This CDR3 has 13 amino acids. CDR3 sequence (DNA): TGTGCCAGCAGCTTTAACCCGACCTACGAGCAGTACTTC. Its translation: CASSFNPTYEQYF.

This chain's CDR3 is CASSWGLRGDEQFF. The CDR3 DNA reads as TGTGCCAGCAGTTGGGGACTCAGGGGGGATGAGCAGTTCTTC. This rearrangement joins TRBV27 to TRBJ2-1, with D maybe TRBD1 (7 bases). V was pared by 4 bases and J by 8 bases, with 15 bases between. The CDR3 consists of 14 residues. Germline CDR1 reads MNHEY; CDR2 reads SMNVEV (reference sequence).

The rearrangement joins TRBV28 to TRBJ2-3; D perhaps matches TRBD2 (5 bases). CDR1 and CDR2 from the germline V gene are MDHEN and SYDVKM. V dropped 3 bases and J dropped 7 bases, with 11 bases sitting between them. The CDR3 extends over 13 amino acids. In DNA, the CDR3 is TGTGCCAGCAGTTTGTCCATAGCGTATACGCAGTATTTT. Translation: CASSLSIAYTQYF.

V is TRBV5-5 and J is TRBJ1-5; D possibly corresponds to TRBD1 (6 bases). Germline V gene data show CDR1 as SGHKS and CDR2 as YYEKEE (reference sequence). V was shortened by 4 bases and J by 5 bases, with 16 bases between the two germline ends. CDR3 length: 15 residues. This CDR3 reads CASSTHGTSDQPQHF. The CDR3 DNA is TGTGCCAGCAGCACCCACGGGACATCCGATCAGCCCCAGCATTTT. The whole variable domain, filled in from reference TRBV5-5 and TRBJ1-5, reads DAGVTQSPTHLIKTRGQQVTLRCSPISGHKSVSWYQQVLGQGPQFIFQYYEKEERGRGNFPDRFSARQFPNYSSELNVNALLLGDSALYLCASSTHGTSDQPQHFGDGTRLSIL.

This chain joins TRBV7-2 and TRBJ2-7, with D perhaps being TRBD1 or TRBD2 (5 bases each). This CDR3 is built from 14 residues. CDR1 and CDR2 (germline): SGHTA, FQGNSA. V was cut by 7 bases and J by 4 bases, with 17 bases left in between. The CDR3 protein is CASTRGAGRYEQYF. CDR3 coding DNA: TGTGCCAGCACTAGAGGGGCGGGCAGATACGAGCAGTACTTC. The whole variable domain, filled in from reference TRBV7-2 and TRBJ2-7, reads GAGVSQSPSNKVTEKGKDVELRCDPISGHTALYWYRQSLGQGLEFLIYFQGNSAPDKSGLPSDRFSAERTGGSVSTLTIQRTQQEDSAVYLCASTRGAGRYEQYFGPGTRLTVT.

This clone was detected only once. CDR3: CSVGQNYGYTF. CDR3 in DNA: TGCAGCGTTGGTCAGAACTATGGCTACACCTTC. The chain couples TRBV29-1 to TRBJ1-2, with D hard to call. From germline, CDR1 is SQVTM and CDR2 ANQGSEA. The CDR3 runs 11 residues. The germline V and J ends were trimmed by 4 bases and 2 bases, with 5 bases remaining between them.